The table lists the clone carrying this T cell receptor (beta chain) with a few counts. This sample is part of a study of blood T cell repertoires in COVID-19. In the study overall: From the United States, Italy and Spain came samples of acute and convalescent COVID-19. The cDNA or gDNA used as material had been derived from T cells, B-cell-depleted T cells, or PBMCs.

Germline lookup yields CDR1 MDHEN and CDR2 SYDVKM. The CDR3 is 14 residues long. Trimming removed 10 bases from V and 2 bases from J; junction bases left unmatched: 8. The authors' processing: Reference gene primers were amplified, and this amplification served to estimate nucleated cell counts. TCRdb's table, derived via immunoSEQ multiplex PCR, lists solely in-frame clones and lacks some. V, J and clone size are taken as reported in that table, and D and trimming were inferred from the DNA itself. In the table there are about 120,000 clones, roughly 75% of which are singletons. The receptor's source is a man in his 60s with active or convalescent COVID-19. The chain joins TRBV28 to TRBJ2-7; the match to TRBD2 covers 10 bases. Sequenced material: peripheral blood. CDR3 coding DNA: TGTGCCACCTTAGCGGGAGGACCCACCTACGAGCAGTACTTC. Residues: CATLAGGPTYEQYF.